The subject of this entry is one T cell receptor beta chain. The antigen is not known. This CDR3 has 13 amino acids. Germline CDR1 SGHKS, CDR2 YYEKEE (reference sequence). Trimming took off 0 bases at V and 6 bases at J, with 6 bases between the two ends. This sample was included in a study of T cell responses to AZD1222 COVID-19 vaccine. In the study overall: Pooled together were second doses at about 4 or about 12 weeks. Findings and limits, study-wide: White British ancestry dominated among donors, who included more females, and clonal diversity was possibly underestimated. Of the AZD1222 recipients, only 5 or 6 were seropositive at baseline.

Only in-frame clones appear in the TCRdb table, and some are missing; sequencing was by immunoSEQ multiplex PCR. Of 110,000 to 150,000 clones listed, more than 80% are singletons. The clonotype comes from an adult in good health. The V call is TRBV5-5, the J call TRBJ1-4; TRBD1 might be the D (5 bases). The input for sequencing was peripheral blood, taken on day 0 of AZD1222 vaccination. The CDR3 spells CASSLGQHEKLFF. As DNA, the CDR3 is TGTGCCAGCAGCTTGGGACAGCATGAAAAACTGTTTTTT.